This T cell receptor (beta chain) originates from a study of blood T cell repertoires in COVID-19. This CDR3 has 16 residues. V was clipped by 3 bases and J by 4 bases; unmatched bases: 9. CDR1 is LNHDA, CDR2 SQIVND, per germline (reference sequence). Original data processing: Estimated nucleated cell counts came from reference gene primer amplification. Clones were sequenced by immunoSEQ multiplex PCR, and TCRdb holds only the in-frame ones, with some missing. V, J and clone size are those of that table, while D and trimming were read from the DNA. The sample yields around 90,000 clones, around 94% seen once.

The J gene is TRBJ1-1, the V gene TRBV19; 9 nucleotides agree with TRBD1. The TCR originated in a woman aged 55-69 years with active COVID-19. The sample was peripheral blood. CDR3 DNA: TGTGCCAGTAGTATGCGGGACAGGGTACTTGGCACTGAAGCTTTCTTT. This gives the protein CASSMRDRVLGTEAFF. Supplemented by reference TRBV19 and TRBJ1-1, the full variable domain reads DGGITQSPKYLFRKEGQNVTLSCEQNLNHDAMYWYRQDPGQGLRLIYYSQIVNDFQKGDIAEGYSVSREKKESFPLTVTSAQKNPTAFYLCASSMRDRVLGTEAFFGQGTRLTVV.